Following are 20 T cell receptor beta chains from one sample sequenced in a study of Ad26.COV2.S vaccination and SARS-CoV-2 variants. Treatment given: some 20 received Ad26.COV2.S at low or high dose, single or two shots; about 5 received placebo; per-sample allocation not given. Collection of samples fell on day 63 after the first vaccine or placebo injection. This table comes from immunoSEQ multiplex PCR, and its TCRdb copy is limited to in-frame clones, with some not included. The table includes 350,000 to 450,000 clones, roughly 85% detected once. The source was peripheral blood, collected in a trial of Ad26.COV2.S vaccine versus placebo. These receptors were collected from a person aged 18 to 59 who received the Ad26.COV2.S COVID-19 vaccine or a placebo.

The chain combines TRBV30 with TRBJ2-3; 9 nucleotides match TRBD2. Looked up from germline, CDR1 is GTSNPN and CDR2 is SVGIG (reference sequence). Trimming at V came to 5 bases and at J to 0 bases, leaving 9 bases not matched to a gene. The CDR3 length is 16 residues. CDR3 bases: TGTGCCTGGGGTCGGCATAGCGGGAGTAGCACAGATACGCAGTATTTT. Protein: CAWGRHSGSSTDTQYF.

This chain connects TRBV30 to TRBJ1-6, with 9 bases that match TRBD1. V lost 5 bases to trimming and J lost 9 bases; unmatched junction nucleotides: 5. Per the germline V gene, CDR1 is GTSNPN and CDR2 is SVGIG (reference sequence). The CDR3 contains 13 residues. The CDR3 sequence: CAWAGQGTSPLHF. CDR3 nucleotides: TGTGCCTGGGCAGGACAGGGGACTTCACCCCTCCACTTT.

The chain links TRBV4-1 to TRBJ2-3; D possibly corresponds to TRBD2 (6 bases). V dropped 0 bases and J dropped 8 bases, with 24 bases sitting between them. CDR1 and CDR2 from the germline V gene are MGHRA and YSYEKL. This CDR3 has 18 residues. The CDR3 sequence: CASSQEIRRDSRQPTQYF. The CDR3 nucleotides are TGCGCCAGCAGCCAAGAAATTCGCCGGGACTCAAGACAACCTACGCAGTATTTT.

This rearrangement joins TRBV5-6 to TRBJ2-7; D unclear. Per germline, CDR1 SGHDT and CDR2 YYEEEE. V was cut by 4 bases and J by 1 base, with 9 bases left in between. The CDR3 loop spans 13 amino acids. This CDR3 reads CASSDDSSYEQYF. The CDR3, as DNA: TGTGCCAGCAGCGACGATTCTTCCTACGAGCAGTACTTC.

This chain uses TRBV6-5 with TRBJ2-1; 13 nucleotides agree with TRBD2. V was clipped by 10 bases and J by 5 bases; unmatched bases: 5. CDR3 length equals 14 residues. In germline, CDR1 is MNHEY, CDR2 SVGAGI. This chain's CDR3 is CATSGTSGNNEQFF. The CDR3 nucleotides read TGTGCCACCTCAGGGACTAGCGGGAACAATGAGCAGTTCTTC.

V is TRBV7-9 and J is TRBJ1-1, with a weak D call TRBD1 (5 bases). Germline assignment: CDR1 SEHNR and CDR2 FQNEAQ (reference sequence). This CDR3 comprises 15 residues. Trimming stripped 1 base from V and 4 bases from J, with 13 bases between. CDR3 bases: TGTGCCAGCAGCTTAGGGCAGGGTGAGGTCACTGAAGCTTTCTTT. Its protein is CASSLGQGEVTEAFF.

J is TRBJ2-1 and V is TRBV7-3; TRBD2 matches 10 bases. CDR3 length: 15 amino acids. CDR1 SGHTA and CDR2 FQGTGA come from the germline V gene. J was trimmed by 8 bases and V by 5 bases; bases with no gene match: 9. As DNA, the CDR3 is TGTGCCAGCAGCCAGAAGCGGGGGGGATCGGATGAGCAGTTCTTC. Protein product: CASSQKRGGSDEQFF.

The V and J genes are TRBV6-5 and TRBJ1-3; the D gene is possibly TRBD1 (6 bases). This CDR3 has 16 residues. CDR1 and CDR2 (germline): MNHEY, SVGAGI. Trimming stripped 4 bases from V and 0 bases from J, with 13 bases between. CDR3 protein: CASSLTGTSSGNTIYF. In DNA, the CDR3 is TGTGCCAGCAGTTTAACCGGGACATCCTCTGGAAACACCATATATTTT.

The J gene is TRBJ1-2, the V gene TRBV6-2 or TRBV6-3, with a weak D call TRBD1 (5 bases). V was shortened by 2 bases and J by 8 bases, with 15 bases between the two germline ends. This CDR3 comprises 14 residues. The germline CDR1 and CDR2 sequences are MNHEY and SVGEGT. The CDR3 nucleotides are TGTGCCAGCAGTTACCCCAGGGCTCGATACGGCTACACCTTC. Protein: CASSYPRARYGYTF.

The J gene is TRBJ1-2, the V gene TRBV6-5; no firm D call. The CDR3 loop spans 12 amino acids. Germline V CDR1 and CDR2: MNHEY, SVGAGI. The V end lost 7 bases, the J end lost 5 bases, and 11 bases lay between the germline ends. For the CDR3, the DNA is TGTGCCAGCACGGAGGGCAGTTATGGCTACACCTTC. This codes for CASTEGSYGYTF.

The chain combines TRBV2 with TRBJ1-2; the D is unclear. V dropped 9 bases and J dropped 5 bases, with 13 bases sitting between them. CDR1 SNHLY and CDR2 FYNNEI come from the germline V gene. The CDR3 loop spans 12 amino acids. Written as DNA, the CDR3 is TGTGCCAGGGAACACACGTCATATGGCTACACCTTC. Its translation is CAREHTSYGYTF.

The CDR3 bases are TGTGCCAGCAGTCATCGGGCGACTGAAGCTTTCTTT. Translated: CASSHRATEAFF. The chain uses TRBV12-3 or TRBV12-4 and TRBJ1-1; no definite D call. This CDR3 spans 12 amino acids. The V and J ends lost 5 bases and 5 bases respectively, with 9 bases between them.

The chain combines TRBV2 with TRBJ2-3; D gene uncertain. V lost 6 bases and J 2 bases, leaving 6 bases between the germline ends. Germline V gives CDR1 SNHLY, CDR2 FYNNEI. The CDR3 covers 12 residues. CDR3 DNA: TGTGCCAGCAGGGAAACCACAGATACGCAGTATTTT. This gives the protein CASRETTDTQYF.

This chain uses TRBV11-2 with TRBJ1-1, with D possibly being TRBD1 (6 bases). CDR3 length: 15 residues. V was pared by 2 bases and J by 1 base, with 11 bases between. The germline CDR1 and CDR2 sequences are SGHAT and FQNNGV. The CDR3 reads CASSLPTGRNTEAFF. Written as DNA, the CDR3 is TGTGCCAGCAGCTTACCAACAGGGAGGAACACTGAAGCTTTCTTT.

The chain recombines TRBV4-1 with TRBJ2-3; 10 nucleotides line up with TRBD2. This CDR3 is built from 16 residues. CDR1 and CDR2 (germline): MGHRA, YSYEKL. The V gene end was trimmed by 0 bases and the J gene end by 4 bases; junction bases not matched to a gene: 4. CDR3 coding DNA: TGCGCCAGCAGCCAAGACAACCTAGCGGGAGCAGATACGCAGTATTTT. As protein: CASSQDNLAGADTQYF.

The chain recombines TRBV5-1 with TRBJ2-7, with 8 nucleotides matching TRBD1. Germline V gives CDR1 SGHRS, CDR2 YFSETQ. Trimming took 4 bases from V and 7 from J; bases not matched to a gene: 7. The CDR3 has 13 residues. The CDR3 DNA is TGCGCCAGCAGCCTGACAGGGGAGAGAGAGCAGTACTTC. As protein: CASSLTGEREQYF.

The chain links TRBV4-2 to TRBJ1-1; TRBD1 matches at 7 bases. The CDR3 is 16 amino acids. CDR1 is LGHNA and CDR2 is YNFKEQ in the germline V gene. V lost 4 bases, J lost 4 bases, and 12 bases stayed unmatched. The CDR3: CASSPWTGKGGTEAFF. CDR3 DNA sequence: TGTGCCAGCAGCCCCTGGACAGGCAAGGGAGGCACTGAAGCTTTCTTT.

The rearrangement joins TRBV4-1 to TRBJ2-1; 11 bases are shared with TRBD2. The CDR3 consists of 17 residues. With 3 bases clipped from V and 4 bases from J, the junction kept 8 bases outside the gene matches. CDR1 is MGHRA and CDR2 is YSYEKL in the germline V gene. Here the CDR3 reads CASSQVAGGSYYNEQFF. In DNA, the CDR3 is TGCGCCAGCAGCCAGGTAGCGGGAGGGTCGTATTACAATGAGCAGTTCTTC.

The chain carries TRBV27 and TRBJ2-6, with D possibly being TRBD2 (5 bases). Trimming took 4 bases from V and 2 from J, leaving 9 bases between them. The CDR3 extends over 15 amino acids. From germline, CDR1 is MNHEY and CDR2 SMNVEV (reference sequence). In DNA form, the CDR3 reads TGTGCCAGCAGTTCCCCGAGGGCTGGGGCCAACGTCCTGACTTTC. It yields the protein CASSSPRAGANVLTF.

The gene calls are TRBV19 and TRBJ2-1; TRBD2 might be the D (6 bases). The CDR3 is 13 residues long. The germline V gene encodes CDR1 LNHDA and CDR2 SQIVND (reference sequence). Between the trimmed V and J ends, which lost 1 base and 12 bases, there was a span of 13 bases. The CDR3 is CASSIVSLEGQFF. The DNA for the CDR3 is TGTGCCAGTAGTATAGTATCTTTGGAGGGGCAGTTCTTC.